The source of this T cell receptor (beta chain) is a study of cytomegalovirus exposure and HLA in healthy donors. The primer mix had 60 Vbeta and 13 Jbeta primers. Profiling relied on immunoSEQ multiplex PCR, and the TCRdb table lists in-frame clones only, not all of them. Among about 180,000 clones listed, 65% to 85% were seen once. The germline V gene encodes CDR1 MGHRA and CDR2 YSYEKL. V shed 2 bases and J shed 3 bases, with 5 bases lying between them. CDR3 size: 13 residues. V and J are TRBV4-1 and TRBJ1-3; D not certain. This TCR came from a girl aged 5-17 years in good health and CMV-seropositive. The sample was PBMCs. This CDR3 reads CASSQPGGNTIYF. CDR3 bases: TGCGCCAGCAGCCAACCGGGTGGAAACACCATATATTTT.